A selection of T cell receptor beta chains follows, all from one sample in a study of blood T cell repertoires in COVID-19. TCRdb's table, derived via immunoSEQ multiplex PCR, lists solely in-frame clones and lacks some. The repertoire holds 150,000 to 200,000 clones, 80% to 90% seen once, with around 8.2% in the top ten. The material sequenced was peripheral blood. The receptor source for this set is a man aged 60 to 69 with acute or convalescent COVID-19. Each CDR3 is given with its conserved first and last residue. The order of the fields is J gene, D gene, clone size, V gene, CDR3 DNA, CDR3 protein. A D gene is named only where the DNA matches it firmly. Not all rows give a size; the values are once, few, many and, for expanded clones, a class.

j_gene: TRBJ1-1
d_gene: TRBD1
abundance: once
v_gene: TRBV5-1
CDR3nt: TGCGCCAGCAGCTTGACAGACAGGGGCCGCGGCCGAGACCTGAACACTGAAGCTTTCTTT
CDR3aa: CASSLTDRGRGRDLNTEAFF

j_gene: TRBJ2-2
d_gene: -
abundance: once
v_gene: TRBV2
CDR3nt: TGTGCCAGCAGCGAGGGGGGGCAGCGGGTCCTCACCGGGGAGCTGTTTTTT
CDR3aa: CASSEGGQRVLTGELFF

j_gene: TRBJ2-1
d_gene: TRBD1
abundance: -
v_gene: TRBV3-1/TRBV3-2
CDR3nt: TGTGCCAGCAGCCAAGTAAGAGGCAGGACAGGGTCCTACAATGAGCAGTTCTTC
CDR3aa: CASSQVRGRTGSYNEQFF

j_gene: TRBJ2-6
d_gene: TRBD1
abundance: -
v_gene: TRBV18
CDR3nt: TGTGCCAGCTCACCGGGACAGGGTAAATCCTCTGGGGCCAACGTCCTGACTTTC
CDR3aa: CASSPGQGKSSGANVLTF

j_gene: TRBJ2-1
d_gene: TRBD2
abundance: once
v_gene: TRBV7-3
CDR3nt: TGTGCCAGCAGCCGAAGCGGGGACTCCTACAATGAGCAGTTCTTC
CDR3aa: CASSRSGDSYNEQFF

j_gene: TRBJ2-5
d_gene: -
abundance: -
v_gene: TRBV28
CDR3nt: TGTGCCAGCAGCGGCCCCTCGGGGGTAGCCCAGTACTTC
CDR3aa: CASSGPSGVAQYF

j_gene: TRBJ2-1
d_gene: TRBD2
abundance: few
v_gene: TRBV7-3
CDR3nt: TGTGCCAGCAGCTTGCGTCCTCTCGGGACTAGAGAATACAATGAGCAGTTCTTC
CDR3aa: CASSLRPLGTREYNEQFF

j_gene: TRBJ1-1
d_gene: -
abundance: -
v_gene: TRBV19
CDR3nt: TGTGCCAGTACCTCCGGCAGGGGAACATCTGAAGCTTTCTTT
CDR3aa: CASTSGRGTSEAFF

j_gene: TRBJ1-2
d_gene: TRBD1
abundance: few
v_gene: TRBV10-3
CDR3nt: TGTGCCATCAGCGGGGTTACAGGGGGCGGTGATGGCTACACCTTC
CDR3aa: CAISGVTGGGDGYTF

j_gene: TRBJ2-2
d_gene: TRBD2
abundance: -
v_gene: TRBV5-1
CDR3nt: TGCGCCAGCAGCTCTAGCGGGAGGGAGAACACCGGGGAGCTGTTTTTT
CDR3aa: CASSSSGRENTGELFF

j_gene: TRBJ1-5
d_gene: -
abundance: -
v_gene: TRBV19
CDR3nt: TGTGCCGGCTCCGGACAGCTCAATCAGCCCCAGCATTTT
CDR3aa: CAGSGQLNQPQHF

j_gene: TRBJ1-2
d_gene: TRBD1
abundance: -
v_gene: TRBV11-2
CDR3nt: TGTGCCAGCAGCTTATTCGGACAGGGGCCCAACTATGGCTACACCTTC
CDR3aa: CASSLFGQGPNYGYTF

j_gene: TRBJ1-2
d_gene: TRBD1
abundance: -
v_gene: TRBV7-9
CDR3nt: TGTGCCAGCAGCTTCCGGGACAGGGAATCGGGCTACACCTTC
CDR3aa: CASSFRDRESGYTF

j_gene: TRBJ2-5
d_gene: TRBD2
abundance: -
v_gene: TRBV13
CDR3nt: TGTGCCAGCAGTTTCCAAGCGGGAGGGGGCCGGGGGACCCAGTACTTC
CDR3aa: CASSFQAGGGRGTQYF

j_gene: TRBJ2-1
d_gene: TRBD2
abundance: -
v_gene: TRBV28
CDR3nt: TGTGCCAGCATCTGGGGAGCGGGAAACAATGAGCAGTTCTTC
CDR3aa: CASIWGAGNNEQFF

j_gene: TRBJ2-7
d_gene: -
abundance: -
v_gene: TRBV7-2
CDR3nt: TGTGCCAGCAGCCTATATCCCGCGGGGGAGCAGTACTTC
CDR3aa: CASSLYPAGEQYF

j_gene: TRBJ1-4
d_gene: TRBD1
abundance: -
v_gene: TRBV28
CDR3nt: TGTGCCAGCAGCTCCCCAGGGGGGAGTCGGACTAATGAAAAACTGTTTTTT
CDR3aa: CASSSPGGSRTNEKLFF

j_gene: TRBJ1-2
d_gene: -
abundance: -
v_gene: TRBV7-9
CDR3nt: TGTGCCAGCAGCACTATACAACAGGTTATCTATGGCTACACCTTC
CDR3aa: CASSTIQQVIYGYTF

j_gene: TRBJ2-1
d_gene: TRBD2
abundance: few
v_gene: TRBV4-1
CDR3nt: TGCGCCAGCAGCCAGCTACCCTCCCTAGCGGGAGAGGAGCAGTTCTTC
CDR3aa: CASSQLPSLAGEEQFF

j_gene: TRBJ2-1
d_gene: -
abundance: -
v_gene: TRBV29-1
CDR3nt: TGCAGCGTTGCCACAGGGTATGAGCAGTTCTTC
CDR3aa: CSVATGYEQFF

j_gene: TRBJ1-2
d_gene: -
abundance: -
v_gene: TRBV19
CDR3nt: TGTGCCAGTAGTATAGCCGACTATGGCTACACCTTC
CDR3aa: CASSIADYGYTF

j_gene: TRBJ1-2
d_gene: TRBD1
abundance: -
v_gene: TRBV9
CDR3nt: TGTGCCAGCAGCCTCAGGACAGGGGCCTATGGCTACACCTTC
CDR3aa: CASSLRTGAYGYTF

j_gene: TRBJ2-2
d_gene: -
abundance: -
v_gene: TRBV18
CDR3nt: TGTGCCAGCTCACGTGAGCGCACCGGGGAGCTGTTTTTT
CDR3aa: CASSRERTGELFF